The sequence of this TCR beta chain was determined in a study of CD8+ T cells in alopecia areata. In this sample, this clone turned up a few times. The V segment lost 0 bases and the J segment 6 bases; nucleotides outside the gene matches: 12. Germline assignment: CDR1 GTSNPN and CDR2 SVGIG (reference sequence). This CDR3 comprises 17 residues. Reverse transcribed after extraction, RNA yielded cDNA as the sequencing template. TCRdb's copy holds only in-frame clones and misses some; the assay was immunoSEQ multiplex PCR. Among some 180,000 clones listed, approximately 55% were seen once. Treatment denoted: oral pan-JAK inhibitor, 5-10 mg twice daily.

The V gene is TRBV30, the J gene TRBJ2-2, with TRBD1 identical over 8 bases. The clonotype originates from a human donor with alopecia areata. This specimen was CD8+ T cells sorted from blood, taken at week 24, from a patient treated with tofacitinib. This CDR3 is CAWSVPRTGSGAGELFF. CDR3 bases: TGTGCCTGGAGTGTACCCCGGACAGGGTCCGGGGCCGGGGAGCTGTTTTTT.